The clone carrying this T cell receptor beta chain was seen a few times. The target antigen is unknown. This sample is part of a study of cytomegalovirus exposure and HLA in healthy donors. Trimming left V 3 bases short and J 4 bases short, with 10 bases between. This CDR3 is built from 14 residues. Germline CDR1 and CDR2: PRHDT and FYEKMQ (reference sequence). Generated by immunoSEQ multiplex PCR, the TCRdb table keeps only in-frame clones and is missing some. The sample records around 160,000 clones, roughly 80% being singletons. The donors were members of the validation cohort comprising over 90 subjects, separate from the roughly 680-subject first cohort. Study results and limitations: Per published reports, the classifier diagnosed cytomegalovirus status with high specificity and sensitivity.

This receptor was identified in a man aged 25-45 years in good health and CMV-seropositive. The chain has TRBV13 and TRBJ2-1; D possibly corresponds to TRBD1 (5 bases). Sequencing input: PBMCs. The DNA of the CDR3 is TGTGCCAGCAGCTTCAGGGCCCCATACAATGAGCAGTTCTTC. Protein sequence: CASSFRAPYNEQFF.